Listed below are T cell receptor beta chains from one sample, sequenced in a study of T cells in Graves' hyperthyroidism and ophthalmopathy. TCRdb processed the multiplex PCR reads anew with MiXCR; each CDR3 protein has one entry. The sample yields 500,000 to 750,000 distinct CDR3 sequences, about half seen once. Input material: peripheral blood or thyroid tissue (not recorded which). These receptor sequences come from a woman younger than 35 with Graves' hyperthyroidism. The CDR3 runs from the conserved cysteine through the conserved F or W. The D gene is left open where the match is weak. The listing skips clone size in some rows; elsewhere it reads once, few, many or a size class.

-,-,15,TRBJ1-1,TRBV9,CASTRLLAANTEAFF,TGTGCCAGCACCCGCCTTTTGGCAGCGAACACTGAAGCTTTCTTT
-,TRBD1,13,TRBJ2-7,TRBV29-1,CSVVTGGSYEQYF,TGCAGCGTGGTGACAGGGGGATCCTACGAGCAGTACTTC
many,TRBD2,11,TRBJ2-1,TRBV7-9,CASSSLAMEFF,TGTGCCAGCAGCTCACTAGCGATGGAGTTCTTC
many,-,12,TRBJ1-4,TRBV20-1,CSATPENEKLFF,TGCAGTGCTACCCCAGAAAATGAAAAACTGTTTTTT
-,-,13,TRBJ2-7,TRBV20-1,CSARGGTGDEQYF,TGCAGTGCTAGAGGGGGCACAGGTGACGAGCAGTACTTC
-,TRBD1,18,TRBJ1-3,TRBV10-3,CAINRGTGQSDSGNTIYF,TGTGCCATAAATAGGGGGACAGGGCAAAGTGACTCTGGAAACACCATATATTTT
many,-,15,TRBJ1-4,TRBV7-8,CASSLVGGRVEKLFF,TGTGCCAGCAGCTTAGTTGGGGGGAGGGTTGAAAAACTGTTTTTT
-,TRBD1,14,TRBJ1-6,TRBV12-3/TRBV12-4,CASRRDRENSPLHF,TGTGCCAGCAGAAGGGACAGGGAAAATTCACCCCTCCACTTT
-,-,13,TRBJ2-1,TRBV20-1,CSARAPGDNEQFF,TGCAGTGCTAGAGCCCCAGGGGACAATGAGCAGTTCTTC
-,-,15,TRBJ2-7,TRBV24-1,CATSDSGTSRYEQYF,TGTGCCACCAGTGATTCCGGGACCTCAAGGTACGAGCAGTACTTC
many,TRBD1,13,TRBJ1-5,TRBV10-2,CASRDRVDQPQHF,TGCGCCAGCAGAGACAGGGTGGATCAGCCCCAGCATTTT
-,-,13,TRBJ2-5,TRBV7-9,CASSLASGRGEQF,TGTGCCAGCAGCTTAGCGTCAGGGAGAGGTGAGCAGTTC
many,TRBD1,14,TRBJ2-7,TRBV9,CASSVRTGGGEQYF,TGTGCCAGCAGCGTACGGACAGGGGGCGGCGAGCAGTACTTC
few,TRBD2,16,TRBJ2-1,TRBV11-3,CASSERGGASYNEQFF,TGTGCCAGCAGCGAACGGGGGGGCGCCTCCTACAATGAGCAGTTCTTC
few,-,15,TRBJ1-1,TRBV18,CASSPSGHANTEAFF,TGTGCCAGCTCACCTTCGGGACACGCGAACACTGAAGCTTTCTTT
many,-,14,TRBJ1-2,TRBV2,CASIATEANYGYTF,TGTGCCAGCATTGCAACGGAGGCTAACTATGGCTACACCTTC
many,TRBD1,15,TRBJ2-3,TRBV29-1,CSVELRDRGRDTQYF,TGCAGCGTTGAATTAAGGGACAGGGGGAGAGATACGCAGTATTTT
many,TRBD1,14,TRBJ1-3,TRBV20-1,CSARGGQGVNTIYF,TGCAGTGCTAGAGGGGGACAGGGGGTAAACACCATATATTTT
few,TRBD1,14,TRBJ1-6,TRBV27,CASSLITGTAPLHF,TGTGCCAGCAGTTTAATCACAGGGACAGCACCCCTCCACTTT
many,-,11,TRBJ1-2,TRBV20-1,CSVWQSDGYTF,TGCAGTGTGTGGCAGTCCGATGGCTACACCTTC
-,-,16,TRBJ2-5,TRBV10-3,CASSRGREALQGTQYF,TGTGCCAGCAGTCGGGGAAGGGAGGCCCTCCAAGGGACCCAGTACTTC
-,TRBD2,16,TRBJ2-7,TRBV7-9,CASSFPTSGNTYEQYF,TGTGCCAGCAGCTTCCCGACTAGCGGGAATACCTACGAGCAGTACTTC
many,TRBD1,15,TRBJ1-6,TRBV9,CASSVEGTGVSPLHF,TGTGCCAGCAGCGTAGAAGGGACAGGGGTTTCACCCCTCCACTTT
-,TRBD2,19,TRBJ2-5,TRBV10-1,CASPPSRASGRALGETQYF,TGCGCCAGCCCACCCAGTAGGGCTAGCGGGAGGGCCTTAGGAGAGACCCAGTACTTC